This entry describes one TCR beta chain. What it binds is unknown. Synthesis of TCR beta cDNA relied on 5'RACE template switching carrying UMIs. Reanalyzing the 5' RACE reads, TCRdb keeps one entry per CDR3 protein, without DNA. The repertoire shows almost 450,000 distinct CDR3 sequences; the top ten hold about 7.3%. The record originates from a study of T cells expressing NK-cell markers. This CDR3 contains 16 residues. General study findings and limits: In about six donors, dominant NKG2C+ clonotypes were roughly 1.0-8% of CD8+ T cells.

The sequenced material came from blood T cells: a sorted CD56 or NKG2C T cell subset, CD4+ or CD8+ T cells, or bulk PBMC T cells (not recorded which). The chain is built from TRBV12-3 or TRBV12-4 and TRBJ2-2; TCRdb designates TRBD1, a call that cannot be tested without DNA. This clonotype was sampled from a woman aged 18-70 years in good health. The CDR3 is CASSPDGGHNTGELFF.